Sequencing of this T cell receptor (beta chain) was carried out in a study of cytomegalovirus exposure and HLA in healthy donors. Across the study: Earlier results showed approximately 120 million unique TCR beta sequences derived from approximately 170 million T cells.

The germline V and J ends were trimmed by 0 bases and 7 bases, with 22 bases remaining between them. CDR1 and CDR2 from the germline V gene are SGHAT and FQNNGV. The length of the CDR3 is 18 residues. Amplification used 60 Vbeta primers and 13 Jbeta primers. Generated by immunoSEQ multiplex PCR, the TCRdb table keeps only in-frame clones and is missing some. The sample lists 65,000 to 85,000 clones, 77% occurring once. This chain joins TRBV11-2 and TRBJ2-1; D gene unclear. Source material: PBMCs. The source of this sequence is a man aged 45-65 years in good health and CMV-seropositive. CDR3 sequence reads: CASSLDLPTLRRSNEQFF. CDR3 DNA: TGTGCCAGCAGCTTAGATCTGCCGACCTTGAGGCGATCAAATGAGCAGTTCTTC.